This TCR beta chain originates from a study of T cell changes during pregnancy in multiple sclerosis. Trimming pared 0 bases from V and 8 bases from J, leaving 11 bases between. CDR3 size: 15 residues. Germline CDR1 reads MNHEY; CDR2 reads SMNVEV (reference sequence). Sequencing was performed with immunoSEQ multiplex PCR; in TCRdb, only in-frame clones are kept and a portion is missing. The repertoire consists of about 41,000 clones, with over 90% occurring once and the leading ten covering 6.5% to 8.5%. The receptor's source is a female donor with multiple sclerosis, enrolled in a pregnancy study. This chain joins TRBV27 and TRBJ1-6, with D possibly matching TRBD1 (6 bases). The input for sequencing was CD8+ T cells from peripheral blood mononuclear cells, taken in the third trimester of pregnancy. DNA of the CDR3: TGTGCCAGCAGTTTATCTTCAGGGGTGGATTCACCCCTCCACTTT. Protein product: CASSLSSGVDSPLHF.